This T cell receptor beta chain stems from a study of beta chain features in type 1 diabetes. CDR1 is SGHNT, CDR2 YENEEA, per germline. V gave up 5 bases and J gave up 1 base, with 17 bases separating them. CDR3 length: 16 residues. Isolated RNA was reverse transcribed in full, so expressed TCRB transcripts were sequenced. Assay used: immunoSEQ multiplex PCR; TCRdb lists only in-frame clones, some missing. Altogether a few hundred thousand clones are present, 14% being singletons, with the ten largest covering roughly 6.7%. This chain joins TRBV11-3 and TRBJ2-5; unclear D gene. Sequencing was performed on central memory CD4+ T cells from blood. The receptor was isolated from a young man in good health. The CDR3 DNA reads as TGTGCCAGCAGCCTCAGACCCACTCACCTCCAAGAGACCCAGTACTTC. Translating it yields CASSLRPTHLQETQYF.